What follows are 3 T cell receptor beta chains derived from one specimen sequenced in a study of shared clonotypes between healthy human individuals. TCRdb keeps only in-frame clones here, not all; method: immunoSEQ multiplex PCR. This table has more than 400,000 clones, 78% appearing once. The sample taken for sequencing was PBMCs. These receptors were taken from a woman aged 40 to 49 in good health. Some clones in this sample may be carry-over from other donors' samples.

This clone was detected once. The rearrangement links TRBV5-1 to TRBJ1-2; 9 bases match TRBD1. Germline loops: CDR1 SGHRS, CDR2 YFSETQ. The CDR3 extends over 16 amino acids. With 0 bases clipped from V and 8 bases from J, the junction kept 11 bases outside the gene matches. The CDR3 loop reads CASSLDGQGISDGYTF. In DNA form, the CDR3 reads TGCGCCAGCAGCTTGGATGGACAGGGGATATCGGACGGCTACACCTTC.

This chain links TRBV6-4 with TRBJ2-1; no definite D call. In germline, CDR1 is MRHNA, CDR2 SNTAGT. V lost 5 bases and J 2 bases, leaving 7 bases between the germline ends. This CDR3 spans 13 amino acids. The CDR3 nucleotides read TGTGCCAGCAGTTCCGTTGCCTACAATGAGCAGTTCTTC. Translated, it gives CASSSVAYNEQFF.

V gene TRBV25-1 combines with J gene TRBJ1-4; 9 bases map to TRBD1. Trimming took 5 bases from V and 5 from J; bases not matched to a gene: 6. The CDR3 totals 15 residues. Germline V CDR1 and CDR2: MGHDK, SYGVNS. Written as DNA, the CDR3 is TGTGCCAGCAGTCCGCGACAGGGGGGAAATGAAAAACTGTTTTTT. Amino acids: CASSPRQGGNEKLFF.